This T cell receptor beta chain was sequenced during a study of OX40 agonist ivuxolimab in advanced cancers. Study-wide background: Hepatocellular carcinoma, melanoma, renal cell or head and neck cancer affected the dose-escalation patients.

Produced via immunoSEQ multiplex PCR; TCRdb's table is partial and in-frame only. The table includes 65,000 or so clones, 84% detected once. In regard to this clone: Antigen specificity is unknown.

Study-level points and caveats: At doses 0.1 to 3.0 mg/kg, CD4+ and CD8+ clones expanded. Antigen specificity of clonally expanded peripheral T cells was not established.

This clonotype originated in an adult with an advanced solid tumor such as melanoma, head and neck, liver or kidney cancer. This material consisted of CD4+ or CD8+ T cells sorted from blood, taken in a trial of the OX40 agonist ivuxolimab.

The DNA for the CDR3 is TGTGCCTGGGAGGGAAGAGAGACCCAGTACTTC. This sequence encodes CAWEGRETQYF. The V gene is TRBV30, the J gene TRBJ2-5; D might be TRBD2 (5 bases). The CDR3 is 11 amino acids. The V gene's germline CDR1 is GTSNPN and CDR2 SVGIG (reference sequence). Trimming shortened V by 5 bases and J by 4 bases, and 8 bases separated the two germline ends.